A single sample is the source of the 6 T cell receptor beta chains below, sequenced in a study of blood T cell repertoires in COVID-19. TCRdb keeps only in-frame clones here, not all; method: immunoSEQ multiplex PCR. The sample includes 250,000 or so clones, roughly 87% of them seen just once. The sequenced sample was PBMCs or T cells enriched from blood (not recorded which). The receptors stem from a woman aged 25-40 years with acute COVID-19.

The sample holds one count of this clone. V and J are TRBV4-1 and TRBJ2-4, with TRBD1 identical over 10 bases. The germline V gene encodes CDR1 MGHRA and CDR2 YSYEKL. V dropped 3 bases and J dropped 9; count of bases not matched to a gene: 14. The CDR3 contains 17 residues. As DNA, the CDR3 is TGCGCCAGCAGCCAGTCCTCCGGGACAGGGGTACCAATCATTCAGTACTTC. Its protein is CASSQSSGTGVPIIQYF.

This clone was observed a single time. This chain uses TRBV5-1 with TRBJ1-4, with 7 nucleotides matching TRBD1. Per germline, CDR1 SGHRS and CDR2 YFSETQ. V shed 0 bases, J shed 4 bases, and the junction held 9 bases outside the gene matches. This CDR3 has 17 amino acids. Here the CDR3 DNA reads TGCGCCAGCAGCTTGGGTTTTCCGGGACAGAATAATGAAAAACTGTTTTTT. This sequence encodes CASSLGFPGQNNEKLFF.

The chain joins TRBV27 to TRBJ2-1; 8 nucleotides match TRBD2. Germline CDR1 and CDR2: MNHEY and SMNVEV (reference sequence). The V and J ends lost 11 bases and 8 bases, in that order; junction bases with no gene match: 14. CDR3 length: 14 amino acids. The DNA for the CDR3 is TGTGCCTCGTGGCCCGGGGGGGCCTCTTATGAGCAGTTCTTC. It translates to CASWPGGASYEQFF.

This CDR3 reads CASSLDIQETQYF. For the CDR3, the DNA is TGTGCCAGCAGCTTAGATATCCAAGAGACCCAGTACTTC. The rearrangement links TRBV7-2 to TRBJ2-5, with no clear D. CDR3 length: 13 residues. Trimming cost V 1 base and J 1 base, with 4 bases left between them. In germline, CDR1 is SGHTA, CDR2 FQGNSA.

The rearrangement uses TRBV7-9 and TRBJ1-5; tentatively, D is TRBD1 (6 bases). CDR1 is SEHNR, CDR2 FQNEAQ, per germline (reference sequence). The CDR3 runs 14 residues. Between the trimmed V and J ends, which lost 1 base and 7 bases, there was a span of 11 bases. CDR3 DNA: TGTGCCAGCAGCTTAGGCGGGGGCGACCAGCCCCAGCATTTT. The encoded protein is CASSLGGGDQPQHF.

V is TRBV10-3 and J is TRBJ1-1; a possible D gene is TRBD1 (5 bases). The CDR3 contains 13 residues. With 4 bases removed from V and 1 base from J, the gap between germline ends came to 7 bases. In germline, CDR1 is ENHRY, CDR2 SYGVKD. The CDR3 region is CAISVDTNTEAFF. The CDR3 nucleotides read TGTGCCATCAGTGTGGACACGAACACTGAAGCTTTCTTT.